Shown below are 14 T cell receptor beta chains from a single sample sequenced in a study. TCRdb reprocessed the RT-PCR reads with MiXCR, giving one entry per CDR3 protein. Of hundreds of thousands of distinct CDR3 sequences in the sample, 13% to 15% were seen once. Sample: memory CD4+ T cells from blood. The receptors were sampled from a female donor in good health, serving as a healthy control.

This chain joins TRBV2 and TRBJ2-3, with D perhaps matching TRBD2 (6 bases). The CDR3 has 14 amino acids. V lost 3 bases and J lost 2, with 9 bases in between. Germline V gene lookup returns CDR1 SNHLY and CDR2 FYNNEI. The CDR3 protein is CASSDGGITDTQYF. DNA of the CDR3: TGTGCCAGCAGTGACGGGGGAATCACAGATACGCAGTATTTT.

This clonotype was observed many times. The V gene is TRBV12-3 or TRBV12-4, the J gene TRBJ1-2, with D unclear. V was pared by 5 bases and J by 6 bases, with 13 bases between. CDR3 length equals 13 residues. As DNA, the CDR3 is TGTGCCAGCAGTGAGGGAAGACGGAATGGCTACACCTTC. It encodes CASSEGRRNGYTF.

The V call is TRBV5-5, the J call TRBJ1-1; possibly TRBD1 for D (5 bases). The germline V gene has CDR1 SGHKS and CDR2 YYEKEE (reference sequence). Between the trimmed V and J ends, which lost 0 bases and 6 bases, there was a span of 12 bases. The CDR3 covers 14 residues. The CDR3 spells CASSLEWGSAEAFF. The DNA of the CDR3 is TGTGCCAGCAGCTTGGAGTGGGGGAGTGCTGAAGCTTTCTTT.

The chain joins TRBV9 to TRBJ2-3; TRBD2 matches 7 bases. The V gene's germline CDR1 is SGDLS and CDR2 YYNGEE. Trimming at V came to 7 bases and at J to 4 bases, leaving 12 bases not matched to a gene. The CDR3 spans 15 residues. The CDR3 sequence: CASSKIAGGPDTQYF. The CDR3 DNA reads TGTGCCAGCTCGAAGATAGCGGGCGGTCCAGATACGCAGTATTTT.

This clonotype appeared a few times. The chain links TRBV27 to TRBJ2-6; no firm D call. The V and J ends lost 6 bases and 2 bases respectively, with 8 bases between them. The CDR3 length is 14 residues. The germline V gene encodes CDR1 MNHEY and CDR2 SMNVEV (reference sequence). The chain's CDR3 is CASSPHTGANVLTF. The CDR3, as DNA: TGTGCCAGCAGCCCCCATACTGGGGCCAACGTCCTGACTTTC.

This clonotype was seen many times. J is TRBJ2-7 and V is TRBV6-6, with D maybe TRBD1 (6 bases). The V gene lost 6 bases and the J gene lost 3 bases, with 15 bases spanning the gap. This CDR3 region has 14 residues. Germline CDR1 reads MNHNY; CDR2 reads SVGAGI (reference sequence). CDR3 region: CASRDRQGSYEQYF. The CDR3 DNA reads as TGTGCCAGCAGGGATAGGCAGGGGAGCTACGAGCAGTACTTC.

This clonotype was counted many times. The J gene is TRBJ1-5, the V gene TRBV12-3 or TRBV12-4; D may be TRBD1 (5 bases). V was trimmed by 4 bases and J by 2 bases, leaving 18 bases between them. This CDR3 spans 17 amino acids. The CDR3 DNA is TGTGCCAGCAGTTCCCCGGCGGGCCGAGGGGGCAATCAGCCCCAGCATTTT. Its protein is CASSSPAGRGGNQPQHF.

This clonotype was observed a handful of times. The chain recombines TRBV20-1 with TRBJ1-3; D gene ambiguous. Trimming cost V 1 base and J 4 bases, with 11 bases left between them. This CDR3 is built from 14 residues. Germline CDR1 reads DFQATT; CDR2 reads SNEGSKA (reference sequence). The CDR3 nucleotides are TGCAGTGCTAGAGGCCTCACGACGGGAAACACCATATATTTT. Its protein is CSARGLTTGNTIYF.

This clonotype was seen a few times. The DNA for the CDR3 is TGTGCCACCAGCAGAGATCGGGCAGGGGAGAAGCCCCAGCATTTT. This codes for CATSRDRAGEKPQHF. V is TRBV15 and J is TRBJ1-5, with TRBD1 as a possible D gene (6 bases). V lost 0 bases to trimming and J lost 8 bases, with 14 bases between them. Germline CDR1 is LNHNV and CDR2 is YYDKDF (reference sequence). CDR3 length: 15 amino acids.

A note on this clonotype: Sequence at one end of the junction differs from germline and may be a read error. The chain joins TRBV4-3 to TRBJ2-2, with TRBD2 matching over 7 bases. The CDR3 loop spans 13 amino acids. Looked up from germline, CDR1 is LGHNA and CDR2 is YSLEER. The CDR3 protein is CASSHRLAGEQFF. The DNA for the CDR3 is TGCGCCAGCAGCCACCGACTAGCCGGTGAGCAGTTTTTT.

V gene TRBV20-1 combines with J gene TRBJ2-5; a possible D gene is TRBD1 (5 bases). This CDR3 is built from 16 residues. V lost 3 bases and J 1 base, leaving 18 bases between the germline ends. The germline V gene encodes CDR1 DFQATT and CDR2 SNEGSKA (reference sequence). As DNA, the CDR3 is TGCAGTGCTAGTACCTCCGACAGATACCCCCAAGAGACCCAGTACTTC. Protein: CSASTSDRYPQETQYF.

In its sample, this clonotype was seen a few times. This chain uses TRBV6-5 with TRBJ2-7, with 10 bases lining up with TRBD1. Germline values: CDR1 MNHEY, CDR2 SVGAGI. V was pared by 5 bases and J by 3 bases, with 10 bases of the junction left unmatched. The CDR3 has 16 residues. The CDR3 here is CASSPLPGTGVYEQYF. The CDR3 bases are TGTGCCAGCAGTCCGCTGCCCGGGACAGGGGTCTACGAGCAGTACTTC.

The V call is TRBV7-2, the J call TRBJ2-3; TRBD2 matches at 15 bases. Germline assignment: CDR1 SGHTA and CDR2 FQGNSA. The CDR3 runs 18 residues. Unmatched junction bases numbered 9, after V lost 4 bases and J lost 4 bases. This chain's CDR3 is CASSSPVRTSGGADTQYF. In DNA, the CDR3 is TGTGCCAGCAGCTCCCCCGTCAGGACTAGCGGGGGGGCAGATACGCAGTATTTT. The entire variable domain, with the rest obtained from reference TRBV7-2 and TRBJ2-3, is as follows: GAGVSQSPSNKVTEKGKDVELRCDPISGHTALYWYRQSLGQGLEFLIYFQGNSAPDKSGLPSDRFSAERTGGSVSTLTIQRTQQEDSAVYLCASSSPVRTSGGADTQYFGPGTRLTVL.

This clonotype came up a few times. The J gene is TRBJ1-6, the V gene TRBV27; D gene ambiguous. The CDR3 is 16 amino acids. The V gene's germline CDR1 is MNHEY and CDR2 SMNVEV (reference sequence). Trimming removed 0 bases from V and 0 bases from J, with 6 bases in between. CDR3 in amino acids: CASSLSPSSYNSPLHF. In nucleotides, the CDR3 is TGTGCCAGCAGTTTATCCCCAAGCTCCTATAATTCACCCCTCCACTTT.